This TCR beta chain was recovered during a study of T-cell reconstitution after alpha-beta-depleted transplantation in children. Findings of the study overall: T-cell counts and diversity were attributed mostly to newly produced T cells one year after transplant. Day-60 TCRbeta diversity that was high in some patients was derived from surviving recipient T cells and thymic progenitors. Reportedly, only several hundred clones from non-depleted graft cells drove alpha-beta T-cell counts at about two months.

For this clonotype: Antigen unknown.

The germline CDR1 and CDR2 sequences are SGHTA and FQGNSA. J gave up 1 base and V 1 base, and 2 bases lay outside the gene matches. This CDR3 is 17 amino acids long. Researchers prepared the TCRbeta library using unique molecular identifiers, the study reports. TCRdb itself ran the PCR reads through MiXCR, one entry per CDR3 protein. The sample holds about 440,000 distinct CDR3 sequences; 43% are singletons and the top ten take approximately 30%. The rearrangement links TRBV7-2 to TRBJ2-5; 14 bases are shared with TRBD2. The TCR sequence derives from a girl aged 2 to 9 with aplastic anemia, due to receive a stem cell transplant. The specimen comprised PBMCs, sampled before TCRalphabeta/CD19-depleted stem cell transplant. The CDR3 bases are TGTGCCAGCAGCTTAGGGGGACTAGCGGGGGCCCAAGAGACCCAGTACTTC. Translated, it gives CASSLGGLAGAQETQYF.